This is a list of T cell receptor beta chains from one sample in a study of blood T cell repertoires in COVID-19. Method: immunoSEQ multiplex PCR; TCRdb's copy keeps in-frame clones and lacks some. The sample holds 200,000 to 250,000 clones, approximately 80% seen once. The sequenced sample consisted of PBMCs or T cells enriched from blood (not recorded which). These receptors were taken from a man aged 55 to 70 who had recovered from COVID-19. The CDR3 runs from the conserved cysteine through the conserved F or W. Size tells how often a clone was seen (once, few, many) or the class of an expanded clone, and some rows leave it out.

abundance: -
v_gene: TRBV7-8
j_gene: TRBJ2-7
CDR3aa: CASSSRTGPTYEQYF

abundance: -
v_gene: TRBV23-1
j_gene: TRBJ2-2
CDR3aa: CASSQSTLAGDTGELFF

abundance: -
v_gene: TRBV18
j_gene: TRBJ1-1
CDR3aa: CASSLETGNTEAFF

abundance: -
v_gene: TRBV7-2
j_gene: TRBJ1-6
CDR3aa: CASSPFRGDNSPLHF

abundance: -
v_gene: TRBV12-3/TRBV12-4
j_gene: TRBJ1-3
CDR3aa: CASTPGLRNTIYF

abundance: -
v_gene: TRBV15
j_gene: TRBJ1-3
CDR3aa: CATSREAAGAGNTIYF

abundance: few
v_gene: TRBV3-1/TRBV3-2
j_gene: TRBJ1-6
CDR3aa: CASSQNQANSPLHF

abundance: once
v_gene: TRBV6-5
j_gene: TRBJ1-1
CDR3aa: CASSYSNSDTEAFF

abundance: -
v_gene: TRBV6-1
j_gene: TRBJ2-7
CDR3aa: CASSEAWGNQYEQYF

abundance: -
v_gene: TRBV2
j_gene: TRBJ1-5
CDR3aa: CASSRQGAGNQPQHF

abundance: -
v_gene: TRBV5-6
j_gene: TRBJ1-1
CDR3aa: CASSLGLGGATEAFF

abundance: -
v_gene: TRBV3-1/TRBV3-2
j_gene: TRBJ2-5
CDR3aa: CASSQRQGTVETQYF

abundance: -
v_gene: TRBV6-5
j_gene: TRBJ1-2
CDR3aa: CASSYKTGGWYGYTF

abundance: -
v_gene: TRBV19
j_gene: TRBJ2-1
CDR3aa: CASSIGEDTNNEQFF

abundance: -
v_gene: TRBV7-8
j_gene: TRBJ2-1
CDR3aa: CASSPRPEKRNEQFF

abundance: -
v_gene: TRBV20-1
j_gene: TRBJ2-7
CDR3aa: CSAAGPYEQYF

abundance: -
v_gene: TRBV5-1
j_gene: TRBJ2-7
CDR3aa: CASSLEGGSSYEQYF

abundance: many
v_gene: TRBV21-1
j_gene: TRBJ1-5
CDR3aa: CASSQKVRDRGGQPQHF

abundance: once
v_gene: TRBV6-1
j_gene: TRBJ2-3
CDR3aa: CASSEILSQGTQYF

abundance: -
v_gene: TRBV29-1
j_gene: TRBJ1-1
CDR3aa: CSAVRALNTEAFF

abundance: once
v_gene: TRBV7-2
j_gene: TRBJ2-1
CDR3aa: CASSVPRGNYNEQFF

abundance: -
v_gene: TRBV6-5
j_gene: TRBJ1-1
CDR3aa: CASRVGQGLNTEAFF

abundance: -
v_gene: TRBV20-1
j_gene: TRBJ2-7
CDR3aa: CSARDLYEQYF

abundance: -
v_gene: TRBV7-2
j_gene: TRBJ1-1
CDR3aa: CASSWGLSDTEAFF

abundance: -
v_gene: TRBV7-9
j_gene: TRBJ2-1
CDR3aa: CASSSGQYNEQFF

abundance: -
v_gene: TRBV11-3
j_gene: TRBJ1-3
CDR3aa: CASSGSPGLAGNTIYF

abundance: few
v_gene: TRBV24-1
j_gene: TRBJ1-4
CDR3aa: CATSQGGSNEKLFF

abundance: -
v_gene: TRBV27
j_gene: TRBJ1-1
CDR3aa: CATRLDRLNTEAFF

abundance: -
v_gene: TRBV6-5
j_gene: TRBJ2-7
CDR3aa: CASSPTGYEQYF

abundance: -
v_gene: TRBV15
j_gene: TRBJ1-6
CDR3aa: CATSREVGTGANSPLHF